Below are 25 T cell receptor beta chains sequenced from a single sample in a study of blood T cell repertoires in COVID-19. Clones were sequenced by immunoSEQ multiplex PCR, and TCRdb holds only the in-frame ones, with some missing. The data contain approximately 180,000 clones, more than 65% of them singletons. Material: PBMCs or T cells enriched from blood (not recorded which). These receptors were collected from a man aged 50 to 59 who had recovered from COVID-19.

The CDR3 sequence: CASSLFELGRTGASYEQYF. The CDR3 DNA is TGTGCCAGCAGCTTATTTGAATTGGGCCGGACAGGGGCCTCCTACGAGCAGTACTTC. The chain is built from TRBV7-9 and TRBJ2-7, with TRBD1 identical over 9 bases. J was trimmed by 0 bases and V by 2 bases; bases with no gene match: 14. CDR3 length: 19 amino acids. The germline V gene has CDR1 SEHNR and CDR2 FQNEAQ (reference sequence).

The CDR3 loop reads CASSQGKQGDQPQHF. In DNA form, the CDR3 reads TGTGCCAGCAGCCAAGGGAAACAGGGAGATCAGCCCCAGCATTTT. V and J are TRBV4-2 and TRBJ1-5; possibly TRBD1 for D (6 bases). There are 15 residues in the CDR3. Trimming shortened V by 1 base and J by 5 bases, and 12 bases separated the two germline ends. Germline CDR1 LGHNA, CDR2 YNFKEQ.

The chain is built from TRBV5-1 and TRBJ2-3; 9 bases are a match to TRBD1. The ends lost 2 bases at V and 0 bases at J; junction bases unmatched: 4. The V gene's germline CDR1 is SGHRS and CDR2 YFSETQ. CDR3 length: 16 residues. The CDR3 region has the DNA TGCGCCAGCAGCTTTCGGACAGGGGAGAGCACAGATACGCAGTATTTT. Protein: CASSFRTGESTDTQYF.

The CDR3 coding sequence is TGTGCCAGCAGTGAAGGTCCTCCTCAGGGGGCTAATGGCTACACCTTC. This sequence encodes CASSEGPPQGANGYTF. The J gene is TRBJ1-2, the V gene TRBV6-1; TRBD1 matches at 8 bases. CDR3 size: 16 residues. The germline V gene has CDR1 MNHNS and CDR2 SASEGT. V dropped 1 base and J dropped 6; count of bases not matched to a gene: 10.

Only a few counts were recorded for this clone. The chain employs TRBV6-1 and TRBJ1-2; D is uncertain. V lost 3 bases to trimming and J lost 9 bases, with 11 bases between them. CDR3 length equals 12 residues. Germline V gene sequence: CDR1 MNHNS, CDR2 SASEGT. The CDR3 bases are TGTGCCAGCAGTGACAGTCTAGAGCGCTACACCTTC. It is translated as CASSDSLERYTF.

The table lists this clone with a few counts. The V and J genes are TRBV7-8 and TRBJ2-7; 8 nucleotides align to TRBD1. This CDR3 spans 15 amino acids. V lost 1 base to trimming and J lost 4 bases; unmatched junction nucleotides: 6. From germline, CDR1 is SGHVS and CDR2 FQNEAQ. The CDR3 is CASSLGAGGRYEQYF. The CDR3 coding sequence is TGTGCCAGCAGCTTAGGGGCAGGGGGCAGGTACGAGCAGTACTTC. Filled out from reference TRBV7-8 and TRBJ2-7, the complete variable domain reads GAGVSQSPRYKVAKRGQDVALRCDPISGHVSLFWYQQALGQGPEFLTYFQNEAQLDKSGLPSDRFFAERPEGSVSTLKIQRTQQEDSAVYLCASSLGAGGRYEQYFGPGTRLTVT.

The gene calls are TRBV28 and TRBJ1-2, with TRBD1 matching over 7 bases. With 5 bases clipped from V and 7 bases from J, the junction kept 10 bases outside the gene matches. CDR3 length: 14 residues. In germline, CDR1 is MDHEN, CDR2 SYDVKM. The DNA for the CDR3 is TGTGCCAGCAGTACCCGACAGGGTATCGCTGGCTACACCTTC. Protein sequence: CASSTRQGIAGYTF.

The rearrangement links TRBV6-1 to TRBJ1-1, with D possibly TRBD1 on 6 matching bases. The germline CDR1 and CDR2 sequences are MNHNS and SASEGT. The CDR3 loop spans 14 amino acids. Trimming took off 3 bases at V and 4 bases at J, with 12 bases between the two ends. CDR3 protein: CASSDRGSGTEAFF. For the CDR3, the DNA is TGTGCCAGCAGTGACAGGGGTAGTGGCACTGAAGCTTTCTTT.

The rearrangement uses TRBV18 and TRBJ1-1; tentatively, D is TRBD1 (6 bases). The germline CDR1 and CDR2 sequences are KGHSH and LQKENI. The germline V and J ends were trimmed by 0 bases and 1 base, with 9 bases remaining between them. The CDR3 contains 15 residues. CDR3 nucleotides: TGTGCCAGCTCACCACCGACAGGAAAGAACACTGAAGCTTTCTTT. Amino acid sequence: CASSPPTGKNTEAFF.

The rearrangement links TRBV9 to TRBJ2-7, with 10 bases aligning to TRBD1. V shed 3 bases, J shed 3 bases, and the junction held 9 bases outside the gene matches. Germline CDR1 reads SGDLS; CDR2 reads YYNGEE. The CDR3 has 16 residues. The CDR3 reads CASSEDPTGGVYEQYF. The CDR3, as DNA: TGTGCCAGCAGCGAGGACCCGACAGGGGGCGTCTACGAGCAGTACTTC.

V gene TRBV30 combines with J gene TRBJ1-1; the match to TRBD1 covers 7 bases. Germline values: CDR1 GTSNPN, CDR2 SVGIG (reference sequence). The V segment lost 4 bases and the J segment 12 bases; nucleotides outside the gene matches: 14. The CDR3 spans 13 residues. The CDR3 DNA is TGTGCCTGGAACCCCGACAGGGATCTTGCATCTTTCTTT. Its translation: CAWNPDRDLASFF. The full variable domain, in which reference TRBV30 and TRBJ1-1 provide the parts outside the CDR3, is SQTIHQWPATLVQPVGSPLSLECTVEGTSNPNLYWYRQAAGRGLQLLFYSVGIGQISSEVPQNLSASRPQDRQFILSSKKLLLSDSGFYLCAWNPDRDLASFFGQGTRLTVV.

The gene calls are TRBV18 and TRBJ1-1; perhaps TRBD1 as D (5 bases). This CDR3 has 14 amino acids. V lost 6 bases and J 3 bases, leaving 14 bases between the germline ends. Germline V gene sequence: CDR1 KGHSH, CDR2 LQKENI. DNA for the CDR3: TGTGCCAGCTCCCGTGCGGGGCGCGACACTGAAGCTTTCTTT. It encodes CASSRAGRDTEAFF.

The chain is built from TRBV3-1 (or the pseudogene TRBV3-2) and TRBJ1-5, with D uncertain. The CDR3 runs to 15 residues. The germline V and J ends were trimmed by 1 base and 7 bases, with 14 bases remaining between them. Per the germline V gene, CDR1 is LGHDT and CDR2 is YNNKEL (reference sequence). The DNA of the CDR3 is TGTGCCAGCAGCCAAGGTATGGGAGTGGGGCAGCCCCAGCATTTT. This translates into CASSQGMGVGQPQHF.

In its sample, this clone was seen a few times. The CDR3 DNA follows: TGTGCCAGCAGTCCCGGGACAGGCCCAATGAACACTGAAGCTTTCTTT. Translation gives CASSPGTGPMNTEAFF. The genes are TRBV27 and TRBJ1-1, with 8 bases lining up with TRBD1. The V gene end was trimmed by 5 bases and the J gene end by 0 bases; junction bases not matched to a gene: 8. The CDR3 runs 16 residues. The germline V gene has CDR1 MNHEY and CDR2 SMNVEV (reference sequence).

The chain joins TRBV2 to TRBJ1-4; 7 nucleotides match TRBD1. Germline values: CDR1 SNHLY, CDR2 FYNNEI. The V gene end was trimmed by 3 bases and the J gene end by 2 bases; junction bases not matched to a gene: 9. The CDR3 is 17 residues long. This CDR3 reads CASSEWRGRMTNEKLFF. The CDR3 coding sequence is TGTGCCAGCAGTGAGTGGAGGGGGCGTATGACTAATGAAAAACTGTTTTTT.

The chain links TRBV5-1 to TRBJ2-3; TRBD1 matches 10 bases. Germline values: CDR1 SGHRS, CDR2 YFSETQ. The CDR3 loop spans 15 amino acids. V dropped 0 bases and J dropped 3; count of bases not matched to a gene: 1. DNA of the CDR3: TGCGCCAGCAGCTTGGGACAGGGGGCGACAGATACGCAGTATTTT. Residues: CASSLGQGATDTQYF.

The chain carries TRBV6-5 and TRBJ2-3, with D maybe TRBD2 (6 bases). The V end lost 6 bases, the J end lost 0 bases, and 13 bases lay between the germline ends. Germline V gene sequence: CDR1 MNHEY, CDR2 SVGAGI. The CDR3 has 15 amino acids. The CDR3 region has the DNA TGTGCCAGCAGGGACCCGGGGGTTAGCACAGATACGCAGTATTTT. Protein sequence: CASRDPGVSTDTQYF.

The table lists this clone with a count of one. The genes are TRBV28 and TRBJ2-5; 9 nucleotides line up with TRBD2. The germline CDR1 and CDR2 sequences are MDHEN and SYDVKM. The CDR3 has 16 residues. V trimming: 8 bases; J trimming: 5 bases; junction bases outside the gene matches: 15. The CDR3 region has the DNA TGTGCCAGCGGCGCCCTAGCGGGGCACCTTAGGGAGACCCAGTACTTC. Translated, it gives CASGALAGHLRETQYF.

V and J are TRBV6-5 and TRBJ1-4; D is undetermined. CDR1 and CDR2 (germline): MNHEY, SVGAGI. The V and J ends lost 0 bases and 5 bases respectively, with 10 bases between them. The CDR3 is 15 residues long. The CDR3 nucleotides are TGTGCCAGCAGTTACTCTTGGCCTTTAAATGAAAAACTGTTTTTT. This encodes CASSYSWPLNEKLFF.

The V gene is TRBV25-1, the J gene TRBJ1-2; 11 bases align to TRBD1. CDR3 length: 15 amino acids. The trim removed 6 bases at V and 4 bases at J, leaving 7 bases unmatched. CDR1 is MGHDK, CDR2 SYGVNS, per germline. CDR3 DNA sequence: TGTGCCAGCAGCGGTGGACAGGGGGCACCCTATGGCTACACCTTC. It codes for CASSGGQGAPYGYTF.

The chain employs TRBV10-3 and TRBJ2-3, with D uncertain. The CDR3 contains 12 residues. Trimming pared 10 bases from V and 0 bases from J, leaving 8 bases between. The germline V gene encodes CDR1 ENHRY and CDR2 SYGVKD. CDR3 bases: TGTGCCACCTGGGCCAGCACAGATACGCAGTATTTT. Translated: CATWASTDTQYF.

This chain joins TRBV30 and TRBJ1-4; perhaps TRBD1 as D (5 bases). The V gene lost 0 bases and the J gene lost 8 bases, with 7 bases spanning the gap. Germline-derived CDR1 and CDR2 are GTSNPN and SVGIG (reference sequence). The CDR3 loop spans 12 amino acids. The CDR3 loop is CAWSVRGEKLFF. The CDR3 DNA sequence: TGTGCCTGGAGTGTAAGGGGAGAAAAACTGTTTTTT. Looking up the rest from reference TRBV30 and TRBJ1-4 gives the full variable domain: SQTIHQWPATLVQPVGSPLSLECTVEGTSNPNLYWYRQAAGRGLQLLFYSVGIGQISSEVPQNLSASRPQDRQFILSSKKLLLSDSGFYLCAWSVRGEKLFFGSGTQLSVL.

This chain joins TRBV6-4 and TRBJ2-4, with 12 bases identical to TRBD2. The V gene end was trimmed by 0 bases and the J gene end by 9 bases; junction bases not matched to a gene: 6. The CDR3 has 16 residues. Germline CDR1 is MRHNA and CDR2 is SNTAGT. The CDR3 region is CASSDSSTSGGGIQYF. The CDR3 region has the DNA TGTGCCAGCAGTGACTCTTCGACTAGCGGGGGTGGCATTCAGTACTTC.

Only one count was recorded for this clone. The CDR3 is CASSEGRVSNYGYTF. DNA for the CDR3: TGTGCCAGCAGCGAGGGGAGGGTTAGTAACTATGGCTACACCTTC. The rearrangement uses TRBV7-9 and TRBJ1-2, with D perhaps matching TRBD1 (5 bases). This CDR3 has 15 residues. The ends were cut back, 5 bases at V and 1 base at J, with 14 bases in the middle. Germline-derived CDR1 and CDR2 are SEHNR and FQNEAQ (reference sequence).

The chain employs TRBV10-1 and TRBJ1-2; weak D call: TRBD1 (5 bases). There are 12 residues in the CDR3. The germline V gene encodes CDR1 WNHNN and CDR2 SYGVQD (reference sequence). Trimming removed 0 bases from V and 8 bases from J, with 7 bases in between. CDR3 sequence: CASSESQGGYTF. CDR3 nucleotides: TGCGCCAGCAGTGAGTCCCAGGGAGGCTACACCTTC.